A selection of T cell receptor beta chains follows, all from one sample in a study of blood T cell repertoires in COVID-19. This table comes from immunoSEQ multiplex PCR, and its TCRdb copy is limited to in-frame clones, with some not included. Of 35,000 to 50,000 clones detected, more than 65% appear once; the ten largest clones hold around 4.2%. The source material was peripheral blood. The source is an older woman with acute or convalescent COVID-19. The CDR3 runs from the conserved cysteine through the conserved F or W. Each record gives: V gene, D gene, J gene, clone size, CDR3 protein, CDR3 DNA. D genes are given only for firm matches. Expanded clones are given a class, and other clones once, few, many or no size at all.

TRBV6-2/TRBV6-3	NA	TRBJ2-3	NA	CASSSWRGTQYF	TGTGCCAGCAGTTCCTGGAGGGGTACGCAGTATTTT
TRBV6-1	NA	TRBJ1-1	NA	CASSQDIYTEAFF	TGTGCCAGCAGTCAGGACATATACACTGAAGCTTTCTTT
TRBV10-3	TRBD2	TRBJ2-1	NA	CAIRTTSFSNEQFF	TGTGCCATCAGGACGACTAGCTTTTCCAATGAGCAGTTCTTC
TRBV18	NA	TRBJ2-3	NA	CASSRYQSLTTDTQYF	TGTGCCAGCTCACGATACCAGTCCCTTACCACAGATACGCAGTATTTT
TRBV30	TRBD1	TRBJ2-5	NA	CAWSGGEGWETQYF	TGTGCCTGGTCAGGGGGCGAGGGGTGGGAGACCCAGTACTTC
TRBV11-3	NA	TRBJ2-1	NA	CASSLTRGGGSAIEQFF	TGTGCCAGCAGCTTAACTCGCGGCGGAGGTAGCGCTATTGAGCAGTTCTTC
TRBV9	TRBD2	TRBJ2-5	NA	CASSVALRREGETQYF	TGTGCCAGCAGCGTAGCTTTACGACGGGAGGGAGAGACCCAGTACTTC
TRBV5-1	NA	TRBJ1-1	NA	CASSSPGLSLNTEAFF	TGCGCCAGCAGCTCCCCGGGACTCAGTCTGAACACTGAAGCTTTCTTT
TRBV6-5	TRBD1	TRBJ1-6	NA	CASSYSWQGATGTLHF	TGTGCCAGCAGTTACTCGTGGCAGGGGGCCACGGGGACCCTCCACTTT
TRBV2	TRBD1	TRBJ2-7	few	CASSTDRIYEQYF	TGTGCCAGCAGCACGGACAGGATCTACGAGCAGTACTTC
TRBV5-1	NA	TRBJ2-3	NA	CASSLGLGFRVDTQYF	TGCGCCAGCAGCTTGGGACTAGGGTTTCGGGTAGATACGCAGTATTTT
TRBV6-5	NA	TRBJ2-7	NA	CASTPPARRYEQYF	TGTGCCAGCACCCCCCCGGCAAGGAGGTACGAGCAGTACTTC
TRBV19	NA	TRBJ2-7	NA	CASSPVSFSYEQYF	TGTGCCAGTAGTCCCGTGTCCTTCTCCTACGAGCAGTACTTC
TRBV30	NA	TRBJ1-3	NA	CAQRQASGNTIYF	TGTGCCCAGAGACAGGCCTCTGGAAACACCATATATTTT
TRBV19	TRBD1	TRBJ2-7	NA	CASSIGTGPYEQYF	TGTGCCAGTAGTATCGGGACAGGACCCTACGAGCAGTACTTC
TRBV7-2	TRBD2	TRBJ2-2	once	CASSLAPSGRAGAGELFF	TGTGCCAGCAGCTTAGCGCCTAGCGGGAGGGCGGGTGCCGGGGAGCTGTTTTTT
TRBV30	NA	TRBJ1-1	NA	CAWQQTGNTEAFF	TGTGCCTGGCAACAGACAGGCAACACTGAAGCTTTCTTT
TRBV7-9	NA	TRBJ2-7	NA	CASSFAGHYEQYF	TGTGCCAGCAGCTTCGCAGGGCACTACGAGCAGTACTTC
TRBV7-9	TRBD1	TRBJ2-7	NA	CASSLAGGYEQYF	TGTGCCAGCAGCTTGGCAGGGGGCTACGAGCAGTACTTC
TRBV5-6	NA	TRBJ1-3	NA	CASSLDGRGVGNTIYF	TGTGCCAGCAGCTTGGACGGCAGGGGAGTTGGAAACACCATATATTTT
TRBV7-2	TRBD1	TRBJ1-2	few	CASSLAQGIYGYTF	TGTGCCAGCAGCTTAGCACAGGGGATCTATGGCTACACCTTC
TRBV9	TRBD1	TRBJ1-2	NA	CASSPPTGLSYGYTF	TGTGCCAGCAGCCCCCCGACAGGGTTAAGCTATGGCTACACCTTC
TRBV11-2	NA	TRBJ2-3	NA	CASSFSLGQPGDTQYF	TGTGCCAGCAGCTTTTCTCTTGGGCAGCCTGGTGATACGCAGTATTTT
TRBV7-3	TRBD2	TRBJ2-1	NA	CASSLTIIVPKLAGGRSYNEQFF	TGTGCCAGCAGCTTAACCATCATAGTGCCGAAACTAGCGGGAGGAAGATCCTACAATGAGCAGTTCTTC
TRBV29-1	TRBD1	TRBJ1-2	NA	CSVVGTAYGYTF	TGCAGCGTTGTAGGGACAGCATATGGCTACACCTTC
TRBV4-2	TRBD2	TRBJ2-3	NA	CASSQVLGTNSGTQYF	TGTGCCAGCAGCCAAGTCCTCGGGACTAATAGTGGTACGCAGTATTTT
TRBV2	TRBD1	TRBJ2-7	NA	CASGGQGTYEQYF	TGTGCCAGCGGGGGACAGGGCACCTACGAGCAGTACTTC
TRBV19	NA	TRBJ1-5	few	CASSPRGGGNQPQHF	TGTGCCAGTAGTCCGCGTGGGGGGGGCAATCAGCCCCAGCATTTT
TRBV9	TRBD1	TRBJ2-5	NA	CASSVQTGGKETQYF	TGTGCCAGCAGCGTACAGACAGGGGGGAAAGAGACCCAGTACTTC
TRBV6-5	TRBD1	TRBJ1-4	NA	CASSLRTGDEKLFF	TGTGCCAGCAGTCTCAGGACAGGGGACGAAAAACTGTTTTTT
TRBV6-1	NA	TRBJ1-1	NA	CASSGGFGGMNTEAFF	TGTGCCAGCAGTGGTGGGTTTGGGGGGATGAACACTGAAGCTTTCTTT
TRBV28	NA	TRBJ1-2	NA	CAWGGLNYGYTF	TGTGCCTGGGGGGGGCTCAACTATGGCTACACCTTC
TRBV5-5	TRBD1	TRBJ2-7	NA	CASSLTGTGRPYEQYF	TGTGCCAGCAGCCTTACCGGGACAGGGCGACCCTACGAGCAGTACTTC
TRBV6-2/TRBV6-3	NA	TRBJ1-2	medium-sized	CASSPAAAGGYTF	TGTGCCAGCAGTCCAGCAGCGGCGGGTGGCTACACCTTC
TRBV19	NA	TRBJ1-1	NA	CASSMGGRTEAFF	TGTGCCAGTAGTATGGGGGGGAGAACTGAAGCTTTCTTT
TRBV3-1/TRBV3-2	NA	TRBJ2-1	NA	CASLGGTANNEQFF	TGTGCCAGCCTTGGGGGGACAGCTAACAATGAGCAGTTCTTC
TRBV6-6	NA	TRBJ1-4	NA	CASSPGWTNEKLFF	TGTGCCAGCAGTCCGGGGTGGACTAATGAAAAACTGTTTTTT
TRBV11-2	NA	TRBJ2-1	few	CASSPRPGVWGVYNEQFF	TGTGCCAGCAGCCCACGCCCGGGAGTCTGGGGGGTTTACAATGAGCAGTTCTTC
TRBV10-3	TRBD2	TRBJ2-1	NA	CATGGGNEQFF	TGTGCCACCGGCGGGGGGAATGAGCAGTTCTTC
TRBV30	TRBD1	TRBJ1-6	NA	CAWRIGGVNSPLHF	TGTGCCTGGAGAATAGGGGGCGTTAATTCACCCCTCCACTTT
TRBV5-1	NA	TRBJ1-1	NA	CASSLEVRAPEAFF	TGCGCCAGCAGCTTGGAGGTCAGGGCTCCTGAAGCTTTCTTT
TRBV19	NA	TRBJ2-7	NA	CASKPNFRGVGYEQYF	TGTGCCAGTAAACCCAATTTCAGGGGCGTAGGTTACGAGCAGTACTTC
TRBV18	TRBD2	TRBJ2-1	once	CASSPTLAVGNEQFF	TGTGCCAGCTCACCAACGCTAGCGGTGGGAAATGAGCAGTTCTTC